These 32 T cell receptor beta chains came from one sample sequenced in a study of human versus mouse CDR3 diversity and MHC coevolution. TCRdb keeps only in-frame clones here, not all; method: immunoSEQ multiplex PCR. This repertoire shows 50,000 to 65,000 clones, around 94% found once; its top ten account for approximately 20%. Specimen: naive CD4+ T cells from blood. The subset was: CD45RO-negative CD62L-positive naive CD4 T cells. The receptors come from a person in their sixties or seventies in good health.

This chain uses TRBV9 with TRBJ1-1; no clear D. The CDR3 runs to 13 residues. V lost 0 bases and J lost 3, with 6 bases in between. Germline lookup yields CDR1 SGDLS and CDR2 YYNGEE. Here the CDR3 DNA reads TGTGCCAGCAGCGTAGACCAGTACACTGAAGCTTTCTTT. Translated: CASSVDQYTEAFF.

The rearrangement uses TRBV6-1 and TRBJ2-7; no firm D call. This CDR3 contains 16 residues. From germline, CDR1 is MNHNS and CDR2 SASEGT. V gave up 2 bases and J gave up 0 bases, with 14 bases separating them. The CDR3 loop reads CASSELNPRHSYEQYF. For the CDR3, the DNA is TGTGCCAGCAGTGAATTAAACCCCAGGCACTCCTACGAGCAGTACTTC.

The CDR3 bases are TGTGCCAGCAGACAGGGAACGGGTAATGAGCAGTTCTTC. Translating it yields CASRQGTGNEQFF. The J gene is TRBJ2-1, the V gene TRBV7-6, with D perhaps TRBD1 (6 bases). Per the germline V gene, CDR1 is SGHVS and CDR2 is FNYEAQ. Trimming took off 6 bases at V and 7 bases at J, with 13 bases between the two ends. CDR3 length: 13 amino acids.

The CDR3 nucleotides read TGTGCTAGTGGTTTGGTCCAACTAGCGGGGGGGACCTACAATGAGCAGTTCTTC. It translates to CASGLVQLAGGTYNEQFF. The V call is TRBV12-5, the J call TRBJ2-1; 13 positions agree with TRBD2. The CDR3 runs to 18 residues. V gave up 0 bases and J gave up 2 bases; unmatched junction bases: 4. Germline CDR1 and CDR2: LGHNT and FRNRAP.

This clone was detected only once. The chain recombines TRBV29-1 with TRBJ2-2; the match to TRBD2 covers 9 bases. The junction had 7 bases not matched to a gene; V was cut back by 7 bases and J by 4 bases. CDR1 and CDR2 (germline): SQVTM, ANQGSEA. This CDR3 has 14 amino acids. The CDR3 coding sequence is TGCAGCGCTAGTCGCGGGAGGGGCACCGGGGAGCTGTTTTTT. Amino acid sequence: CSASRGRGTGELFF.

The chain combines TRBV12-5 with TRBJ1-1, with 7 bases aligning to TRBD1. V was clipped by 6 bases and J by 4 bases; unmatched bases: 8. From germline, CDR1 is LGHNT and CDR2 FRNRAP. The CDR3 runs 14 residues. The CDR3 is CASGPPTGVTEAFF. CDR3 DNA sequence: TGTGCTAGTGGGCCACCTACAGGGGTCACTGAAGCTTTCTTT.

CDR3 protein: CASSEGLVFGELFF. The DNA for the CDR3 is TGTGCCAGCAGTGAAGGACTAGTATTCGGGGAGCTGTTTTTT. The chain uses TRBV6-1 and TRBJ2-2; tentative D call: TRBD2 (6 bases). V gave up 1 base and J gave up 7 bases, with 10 bases separating them. Germline V CDR1 and CDR2: MNHNS, SASEGT. The CDR3 is 14 amino acids.

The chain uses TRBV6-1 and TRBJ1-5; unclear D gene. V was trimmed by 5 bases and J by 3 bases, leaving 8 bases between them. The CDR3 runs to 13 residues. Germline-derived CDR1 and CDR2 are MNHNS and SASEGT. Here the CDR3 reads CASSPQFNQPQHF. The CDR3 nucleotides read TGTGCCAGCAGTCCACAGTTCAATCAGCCCCAGCATTTT.

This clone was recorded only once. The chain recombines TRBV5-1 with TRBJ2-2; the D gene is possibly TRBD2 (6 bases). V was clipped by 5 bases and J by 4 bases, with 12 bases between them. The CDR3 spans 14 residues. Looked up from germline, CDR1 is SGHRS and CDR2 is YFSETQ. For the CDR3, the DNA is TGCGCCAGCAGTAGACGGGAGAGCACCGGGGAGCTGTTTTTT. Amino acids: CASSRRESTGELFF.

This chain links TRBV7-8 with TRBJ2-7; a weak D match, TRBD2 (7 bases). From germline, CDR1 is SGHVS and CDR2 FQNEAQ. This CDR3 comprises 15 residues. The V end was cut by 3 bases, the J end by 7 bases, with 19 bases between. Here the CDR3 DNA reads TGTGCCAGCAGCTTTCAGGGGCTAGCGGTGGTGGAGCAGTACTTC. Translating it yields CASSFQGLAVVEQYF.

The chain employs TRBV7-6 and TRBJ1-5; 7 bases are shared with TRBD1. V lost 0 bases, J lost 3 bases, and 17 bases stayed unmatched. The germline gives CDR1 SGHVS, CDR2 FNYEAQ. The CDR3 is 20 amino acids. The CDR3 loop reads CASSLAPTGQGQLNNQPQHF. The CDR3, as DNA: TGTGCCAGCAGCTTAGCCCCGACAGGGCAGGGGCAATTGAACAATCAGCCCCAGCATTTT.

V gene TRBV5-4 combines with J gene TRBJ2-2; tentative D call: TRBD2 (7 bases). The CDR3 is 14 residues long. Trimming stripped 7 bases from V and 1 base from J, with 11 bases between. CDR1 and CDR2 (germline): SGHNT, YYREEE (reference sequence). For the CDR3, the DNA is TGTGCCAGCCAGGGAGGGGGGAACACCGGGGAGCTGTTTTTT. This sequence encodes CASQGGGNTGELFF.

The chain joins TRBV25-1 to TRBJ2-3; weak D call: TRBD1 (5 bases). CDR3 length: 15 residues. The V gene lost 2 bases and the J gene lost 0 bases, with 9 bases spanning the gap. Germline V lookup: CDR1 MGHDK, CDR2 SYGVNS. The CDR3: CASSEGQGSTDTQYF. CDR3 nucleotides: TGTGCCAGCAGTGAAGGGCAGGGAAGCACAGATACGCAGTATTTT.

In DNA form, the CDR3 reads TGTGCCAGCAGCTTAGGACACGGAGAAAAACTGTTTTTT. Its translation: CASSLGHGEKLFF. J is TRBJ1-4 and V is TRBV7-7; no definite D call. Germline values: CDR1 SSHAT, CDR2 FNYEAQ (reference sequence). The CDR3 is 13 residues long. Trimming removed 1 base from V and 8 bases from J, with 8 bases in between.

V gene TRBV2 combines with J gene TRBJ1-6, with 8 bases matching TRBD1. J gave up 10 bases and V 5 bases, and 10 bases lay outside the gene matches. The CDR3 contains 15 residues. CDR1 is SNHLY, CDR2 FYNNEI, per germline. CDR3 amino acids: CASSPMWTGLSPLHF. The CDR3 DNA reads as TGTGCCAGCAGTCCCATGTGGACAGGGCTATCACCCCTCCACTTT.

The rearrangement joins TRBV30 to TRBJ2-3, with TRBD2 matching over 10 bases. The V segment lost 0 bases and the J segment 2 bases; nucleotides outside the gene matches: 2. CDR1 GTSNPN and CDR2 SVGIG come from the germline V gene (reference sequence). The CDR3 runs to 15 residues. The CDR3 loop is CAWSVLAGITDTQYF. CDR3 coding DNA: TGTGCCTGGAGTGTACTAGCGGGAATCACAGATACGCAGTATTTT.

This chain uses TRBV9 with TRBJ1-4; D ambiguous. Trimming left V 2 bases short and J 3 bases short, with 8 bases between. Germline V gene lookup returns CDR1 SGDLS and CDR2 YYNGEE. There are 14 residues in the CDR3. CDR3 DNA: TGTGCCAGCAGCGTGGAGGGAGCTAATGAAAAACTGTTTTTT. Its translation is CASSVEGANEKLFF. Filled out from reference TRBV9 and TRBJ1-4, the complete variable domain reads DSGVTQTPKHLITATGQRVTLRCSPRSGDLSVYWYQQSLDQGLQFLIQYYNGEERAKGNILERFSAQQFPDLHSELNLSSLELGDSALYFCASSVEGANEKLFFGSGTQLSVL.

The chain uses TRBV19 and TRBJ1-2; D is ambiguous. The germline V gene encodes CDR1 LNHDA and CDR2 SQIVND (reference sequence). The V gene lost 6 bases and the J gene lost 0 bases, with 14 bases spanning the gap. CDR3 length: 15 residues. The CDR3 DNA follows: TGTGCCAGTAGACAGAGTTCTTGGACTAACTATGGCTACACCTTC. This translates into CASRQSSWTNYGYTF.

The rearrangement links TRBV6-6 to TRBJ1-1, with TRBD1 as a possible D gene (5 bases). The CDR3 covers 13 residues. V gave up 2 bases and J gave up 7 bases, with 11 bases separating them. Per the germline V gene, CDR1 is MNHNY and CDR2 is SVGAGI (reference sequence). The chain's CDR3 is CASSYGGTGEAFF. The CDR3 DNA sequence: TGTGCCAGCAGTTACGGAGGGACGGGTGAAGCTTTCTTT.

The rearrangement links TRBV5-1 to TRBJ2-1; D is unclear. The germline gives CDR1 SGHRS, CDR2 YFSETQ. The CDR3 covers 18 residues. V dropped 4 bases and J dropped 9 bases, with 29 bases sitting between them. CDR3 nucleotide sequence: TGCGCCAGCAGCCCGGGTGTCATCAGTTCCCAAAGCCCCAGTGAGCAGTTCTTC. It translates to CASSPGVISSQSPSEQFF.

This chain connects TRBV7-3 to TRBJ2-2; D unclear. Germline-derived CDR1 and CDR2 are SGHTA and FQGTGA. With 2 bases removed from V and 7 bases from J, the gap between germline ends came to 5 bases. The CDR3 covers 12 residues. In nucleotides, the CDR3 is TGTGCCAGCAGCTTAGAGGTCGGGGAGCTGTTTTTT. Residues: CASSLEVGELFF.

The CDR3 bases are TGTGCCAGCAGCCCGGGACTAAACGCATACAATGAGCAGTTCTTC. It specifies CASSPGLNAYNEQFF. This chain uses TRBV5-6 with TRBJ2-1; TRBD2 aligns across 7 bases. Germline V gene lookup returns CDR1 SGHDT and CDR2 YYEEEE. The CDR3 spans 15 residues. Trimming cost V 4 bases and J 4 bases; bases outside gene matches: 8.

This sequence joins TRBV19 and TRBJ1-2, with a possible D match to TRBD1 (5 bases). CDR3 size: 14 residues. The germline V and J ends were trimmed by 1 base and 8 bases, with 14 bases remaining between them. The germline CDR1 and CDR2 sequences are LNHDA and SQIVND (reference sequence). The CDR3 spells CASSIGQQQEGYTF. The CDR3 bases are TGTGCCAGTAGTATAGGTCAACAACAGGAGGGCTACACCTTC.

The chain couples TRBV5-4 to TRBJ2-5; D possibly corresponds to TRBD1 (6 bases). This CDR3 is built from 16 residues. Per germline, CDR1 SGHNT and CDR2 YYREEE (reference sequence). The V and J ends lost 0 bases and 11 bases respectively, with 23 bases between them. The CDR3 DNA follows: TGTGCCAGCAGCTTGGGGGGCAGGGGTGTTCGGCAAGAGCAGTACTTC. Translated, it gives CASSLGGRGVRQEQYF.

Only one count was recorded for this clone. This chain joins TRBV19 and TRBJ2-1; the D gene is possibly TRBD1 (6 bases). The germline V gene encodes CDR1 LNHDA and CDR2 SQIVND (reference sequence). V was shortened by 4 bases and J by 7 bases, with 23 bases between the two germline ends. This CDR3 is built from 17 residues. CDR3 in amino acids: CASSTLIQGPTGNEQFF. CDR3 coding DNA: TGTGCCAGTAGTACCCTAATACAGGGCCCAACGGGGAATGAGCAGTTCTTC.

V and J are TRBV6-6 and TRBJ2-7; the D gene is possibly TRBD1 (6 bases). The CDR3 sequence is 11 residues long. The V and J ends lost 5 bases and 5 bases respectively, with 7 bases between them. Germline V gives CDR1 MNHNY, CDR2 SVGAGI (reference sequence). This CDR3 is CASSRTDEQYF. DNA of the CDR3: TGTGCCAGCAGTAGGACAGACGAGCAGTACTTC.

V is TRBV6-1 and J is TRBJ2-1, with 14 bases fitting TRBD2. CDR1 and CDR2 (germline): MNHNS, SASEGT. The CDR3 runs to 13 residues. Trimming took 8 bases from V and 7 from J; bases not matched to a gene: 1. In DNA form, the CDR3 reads TGTGCCAGCGGGACTAGCGGGAGAAATGAGCAGTTCTTC. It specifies CASGTSGRNEQFF.

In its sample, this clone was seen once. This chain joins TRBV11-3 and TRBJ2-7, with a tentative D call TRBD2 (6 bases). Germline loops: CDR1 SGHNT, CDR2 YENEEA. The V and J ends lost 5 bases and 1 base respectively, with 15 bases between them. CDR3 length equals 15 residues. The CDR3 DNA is TGTGCCAGCAGCCTGCAAGCGGGCGGATCCTACGAGCAGTACTTC. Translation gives CASSLQAGGSYEQYF.

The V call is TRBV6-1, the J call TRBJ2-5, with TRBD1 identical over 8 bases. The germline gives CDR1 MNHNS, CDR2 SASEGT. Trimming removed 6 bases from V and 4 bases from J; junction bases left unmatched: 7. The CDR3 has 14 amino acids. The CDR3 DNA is TGTGCCAGCAGCCCCCAGGGGGCAGGAGAGACCCAGTACTTC. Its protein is CASSPQGAGETQYF.

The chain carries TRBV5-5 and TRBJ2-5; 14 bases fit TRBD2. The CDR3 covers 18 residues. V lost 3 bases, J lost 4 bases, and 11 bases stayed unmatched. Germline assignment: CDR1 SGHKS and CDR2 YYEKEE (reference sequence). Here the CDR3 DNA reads TGTGCCAGCAGCTACGGGACTAGCGGGGGACCTGGAGGAGAGACCCAGTACTTC. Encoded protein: CASSYGTSGGPGGETQYF.

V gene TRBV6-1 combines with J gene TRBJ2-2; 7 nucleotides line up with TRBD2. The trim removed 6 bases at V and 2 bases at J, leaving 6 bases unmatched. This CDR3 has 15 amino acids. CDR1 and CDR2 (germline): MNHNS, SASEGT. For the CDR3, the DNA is TGTGCCAGCAGGGGCGCTAGCGGAAACACCGGGGAGCTGTTTTTT. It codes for CASRGASGNTGELFF.

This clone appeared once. The CDR3 region is CASSQVGGREYNEQFF. CDR3 sequence (DNA): TGTGCCAGCAGCCAAGTGGGCGGGAGAGAATACAATGAGCAGTTCTTC. This chain uses TRBV14 with TRBJ2-1, with 7 positions matching TRBD2. The germline gives CDR1 SGHDN, CDR2 FVKESK. V was pared by 1 base and J by 4 bases, with 7 bases of the junction left unmatched. CDR3 length: 16 amino acids.